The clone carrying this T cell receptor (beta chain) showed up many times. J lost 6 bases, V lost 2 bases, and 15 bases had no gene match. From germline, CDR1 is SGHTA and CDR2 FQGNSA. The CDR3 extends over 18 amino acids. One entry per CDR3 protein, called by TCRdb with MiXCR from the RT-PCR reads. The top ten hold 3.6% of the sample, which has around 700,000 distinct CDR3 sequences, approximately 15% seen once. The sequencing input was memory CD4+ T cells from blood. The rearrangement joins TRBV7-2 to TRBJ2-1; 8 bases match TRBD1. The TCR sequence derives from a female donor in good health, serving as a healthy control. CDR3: CASSLYVFGTGRTNEQFF. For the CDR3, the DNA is TGTGCCAGCAGCTTATACGTATTCGGGACAGGTCGAACCAATGAGCAGTTCTTC.